This T cell receptor (beta chain) came from a study of response to subunit inactivated influenza vaccine. Via MiXCR, TCRdb re-called the RT-PCR reads, giving one row per CDR3 protein. The sample records about 780,000 distinct CDR3 sequences, less than 20% being singletons. The CDR3 consists of 13 residues. Germline loops: CDR1 SGHKS, CDR2 YYEKEE (reference sequence). The V end was cut by 5 bases, the J end by 3 bases, with 12 bases between. Notes on the study in general: Only a handful of new T cells, the authors suggested, are recruited with each seasonal influenza vaccination.

Turning to this clonotype: The target antigen is unknown.

The material was PBMCs from blood, obtained around 5 days after vaccination. The receptor was derived from a man aged 50 to 59 who received an inactivated influenza vaccine. The gene calls are TRBV5-5 and TRBJ2-7; D perhaps matches TRBD2 (6 bases). Written as DNA, the CDR3 is TGTGCCAGCAGTTGGGGGGATTTCTACGAGCAGTACTTC. Protein product: CASSWGDFYEQYF.